Shown below are 8 T cell receptor beta chains from a single sample sequenced in a study of naive and memory T cell subsets. Adult healthy volunteers gave 2.5 ml peripheral blood for whole-blood RNA. Blood and skin TCR RNA was reverse transcribed with alpha and beta constant primers. TCRdb reanalysed the 5' RACE reads using MiXCR and keeps one entry per CDR3 protein. Found here are more than 20,000 distinct CDR3 sequences, under 30% of them singletons; the top ten hold around 1.9%. The receptors come from a female donor in good health.

This clonotype was counted at least ten times. The rearrangement joins TRBV29-1 to TRBJ2-7, with D perhaps matching TRBD2 (5 bases). V was shortened by 2 bases and J by 0 bases, with 8 bases between the two germline ends. Germline V lookup: CDR1 SQVTM, CDR2 ANQGSEA. The CDR3 covers 13 residues. The DNA of the CDR3 is TGCAGCGTTGAATCACGGGACTCCTACGAGCAGTACTTC. It is translated as CSVESRDSYEQYF.

The chain combines TRBV5-5 with TRBJ1-1, with no clear D. The CDR3 loop spans 14 amino acids. V dropped 0 bases and J dropped 0 bases, with 6 bases sitting between them. CDR1 is SGHKS and CDR2 is YYEKEE in the germline V gene (reference sequence). In DNA, the CDR3 is TGTGCCAGCAGCTTGGAGGTGTTGAACACTGAAGCTTTCTTT. Protein sequence: CASSLEVLNTEAFF.

The V gene is TRBV6-5, the J gene TRBJ2-1, with D unresolved. Germline V gene sequence: CDR1 MNHEY, CDR2 SVGAGI. With 0 bases removed from V and 6 bases from J, the gap between germline ends came to 9 bases. The CDR3 sequence is 14 residues long. CDR3 nucleotides: TGTGCCAGCAGTTACTCGACGGTGTTCAATGAGCAGTTCTTC. Protein sequence: CASSYSTVFNEQFF.

This clonotype is judged medium-sized. The CDR3 bases are TGTGCCAGTACGAACAGGGGTAGACAAGAGACCCAGTACTTC. Encoded protein: CASTNRGRQETQYF. The chain has TRBV19 and TRBJ2-5; TRBD1 aligns across 7 bases. The CDR3 spans 14 residues. Germline CDR1 reads LNHDA; CDR2 reads SQIVND (reference sequence). The V gene end was trimmed by 7 bases and the J gene end by 2 bases; junction bases not matched to a gene: 7.

J is TRBJ1-5 and V is TRBV6-2 or TRBV6-3; D call uncertain. Germline CDR1 and CDR2: MNHEY and SVGEGT. The ends were cut back, 6 bases at V and 7 bases at J, with 10 bases in the middle. There are 12 residues in the CDR3. Here the CDR3 DNA reads TGTGCCAGCAGACGGCCTTCCCAGCCCCAGCATTTT. This sequence encodes CASRRPSQPQHF.

This clonotype was seen many times. V is TRBV9 and J is TRBJ2-2; either TRBD1 or TRBD2 may supply D (5 bases each). Trimming pared 0 bases from V and 2 bases from J, leaving 11 bases between. This CDR3 is 16 amino acids long. Per germline, CDR1 SGDLS and CDR2 YYNGEE. As DNA, the CDR3 is TGTGCCAGCAGCGTAGGAGGGGCGCGAAACACCGGGGAGCTGTTTTTT. Encoded protein: CASSVGGARNTGELFF.

This clonotype showed up just a few times. The CDR3 bases are TGCAGCGTTGGCAGCAGAGACACTGAAGCTTTCTTT. Its protein is CSVGSRDTEAFF. The chain combines TRBV29-1 with TRBJ1-1; D not resolved. The CDR3 runs 12 residues. V was pared by 4 bases and J by 3 bases, with 9 bases between. Germline loops: CDR1 SQVTM, CDR2 ANQGSEA.

The J gene is TRBJ2-1, the V gene TRBV9; the match to TRBD2 covers 7 bases. CDR1 is SGDLS and CDR2 is YYNGEE in the germline V gene. The CDR3 has 13 residues. The junction had 8 bases not matched to a gene; V was cut back by 8 bases and J by 6 bases. The DNA for the CDR3 is TGTGCCAGTGATTGGGGCGGGGGCAATGAGCAGTTCTTC. It is translated as CASDWGGGNEQFF.